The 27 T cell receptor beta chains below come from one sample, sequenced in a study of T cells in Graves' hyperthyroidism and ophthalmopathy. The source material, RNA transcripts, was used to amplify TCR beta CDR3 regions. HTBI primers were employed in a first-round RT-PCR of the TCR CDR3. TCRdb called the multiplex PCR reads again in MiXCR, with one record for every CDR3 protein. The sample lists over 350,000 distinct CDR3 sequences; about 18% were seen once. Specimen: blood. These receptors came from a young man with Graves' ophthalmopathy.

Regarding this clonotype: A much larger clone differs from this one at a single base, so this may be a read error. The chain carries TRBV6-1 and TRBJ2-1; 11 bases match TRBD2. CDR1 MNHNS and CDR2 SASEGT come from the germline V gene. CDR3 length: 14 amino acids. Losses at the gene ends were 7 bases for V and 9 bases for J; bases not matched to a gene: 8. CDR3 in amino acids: CASIPSGGRGEQFF. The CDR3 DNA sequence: TGTGCCAGCATCCCTAGCGGGGGGCGGGGTGAGCAGTTCTTC.

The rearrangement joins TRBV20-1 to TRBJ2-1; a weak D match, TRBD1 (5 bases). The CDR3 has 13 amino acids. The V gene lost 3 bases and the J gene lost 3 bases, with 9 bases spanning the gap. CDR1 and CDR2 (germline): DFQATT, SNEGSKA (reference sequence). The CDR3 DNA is TGCAGTGCTAGGGGGCCTGGCTACAATGAGCAGTTCTTC. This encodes CSARGPGYNEQFF.

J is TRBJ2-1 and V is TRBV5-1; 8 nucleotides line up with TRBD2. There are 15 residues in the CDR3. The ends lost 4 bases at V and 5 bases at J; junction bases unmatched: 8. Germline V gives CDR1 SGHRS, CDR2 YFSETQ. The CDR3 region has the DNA TGCGCCAGCAGCCCCCGAACGGGGGGGAACAATGAGCAGTTCTTC. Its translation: CASSPRTGGNNEQFF.

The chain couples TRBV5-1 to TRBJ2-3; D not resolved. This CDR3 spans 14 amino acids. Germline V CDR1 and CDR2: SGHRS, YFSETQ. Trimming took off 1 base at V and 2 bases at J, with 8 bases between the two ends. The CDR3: CASSLSQFTDTQYF. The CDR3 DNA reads TGCGCCAGCAGCTTGTCCCAGTTCACAGATACGCAGTATTTT.

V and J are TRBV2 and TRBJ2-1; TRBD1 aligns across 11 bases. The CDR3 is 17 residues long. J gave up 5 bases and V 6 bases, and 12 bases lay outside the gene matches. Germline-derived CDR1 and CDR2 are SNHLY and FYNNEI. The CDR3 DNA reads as TGTGCCAGCAGCGCCCACCGGGACAGGGGGGACGACAATGAGCAGTTCTTC. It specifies CASSAHRDRGDDNEQFF.

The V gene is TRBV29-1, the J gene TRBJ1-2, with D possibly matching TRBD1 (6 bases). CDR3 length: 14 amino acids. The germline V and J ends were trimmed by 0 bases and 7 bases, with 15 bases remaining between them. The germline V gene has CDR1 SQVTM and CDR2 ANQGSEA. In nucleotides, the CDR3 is TGCAGCGTTGAAGATTTACCGCGGGGGGCTGGCTACACCTTC. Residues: CSVEDLPRGAGYTF.

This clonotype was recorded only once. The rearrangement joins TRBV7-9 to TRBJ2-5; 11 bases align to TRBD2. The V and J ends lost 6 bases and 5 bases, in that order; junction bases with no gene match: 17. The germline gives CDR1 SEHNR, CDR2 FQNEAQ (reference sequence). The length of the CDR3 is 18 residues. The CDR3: CASSLRVAGGPMEETQYF. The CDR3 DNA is TGTGCCAGCAGTCTTAGAGTAGCGGGGGGGCCCATGGAGGAGACCCAGTACTTC.

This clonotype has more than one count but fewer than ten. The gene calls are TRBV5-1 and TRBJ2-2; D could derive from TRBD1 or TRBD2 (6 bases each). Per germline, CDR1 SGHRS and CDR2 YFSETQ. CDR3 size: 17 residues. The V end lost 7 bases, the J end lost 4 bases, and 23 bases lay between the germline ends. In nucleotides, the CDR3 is TGCGCCAGCTCAACCGGGGACACTTGGCGGGGCACCGGGGAGCTGTTTTTT. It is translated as CASSTGDTWRGTGELFF.

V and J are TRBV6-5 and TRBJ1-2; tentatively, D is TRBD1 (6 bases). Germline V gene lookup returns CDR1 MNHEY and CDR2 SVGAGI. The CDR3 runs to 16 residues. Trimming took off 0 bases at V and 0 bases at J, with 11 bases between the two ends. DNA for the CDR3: TGTGCCAGCAGTTACTCGATTGGGGGCCCTAACTATGGCTACACCTTC. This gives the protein CASSYSIGGPNYGYTF.

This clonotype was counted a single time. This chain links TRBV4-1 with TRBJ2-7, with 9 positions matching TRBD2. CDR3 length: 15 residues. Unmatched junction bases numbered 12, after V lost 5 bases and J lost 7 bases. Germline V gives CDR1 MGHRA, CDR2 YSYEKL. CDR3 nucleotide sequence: TGCGCCAGCAGCTCAATAGCGGGGGCCTACGAGGAGCAGTACTTC. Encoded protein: CASSSIAGAYEEQYF.

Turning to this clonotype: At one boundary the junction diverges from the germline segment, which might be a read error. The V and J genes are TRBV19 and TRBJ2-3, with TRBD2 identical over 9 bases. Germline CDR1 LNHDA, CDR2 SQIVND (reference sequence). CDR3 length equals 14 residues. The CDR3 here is CASRVSGGTDPQYF. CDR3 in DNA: TGTGCCAGTAGAGTCAGCGGGGGGACAGATCCGCAGTATTTT.

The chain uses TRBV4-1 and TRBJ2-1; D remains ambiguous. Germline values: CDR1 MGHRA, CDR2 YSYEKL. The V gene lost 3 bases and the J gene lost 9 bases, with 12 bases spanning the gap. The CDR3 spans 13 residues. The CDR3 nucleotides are TGCGCCAGCAGCCATTACTCTAACAGTGAGCAGTTCTTC. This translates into CASSHYSNSEQFF.

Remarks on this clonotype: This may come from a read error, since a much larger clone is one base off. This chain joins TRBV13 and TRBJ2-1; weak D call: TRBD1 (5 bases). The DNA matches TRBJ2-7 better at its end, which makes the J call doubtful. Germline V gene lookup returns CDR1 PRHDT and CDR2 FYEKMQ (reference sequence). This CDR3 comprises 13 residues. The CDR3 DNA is TGTGCCAGCAGCCGCAACAGGTACAATGAGCAGTACTTC. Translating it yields CASSRNRYNEQYF.

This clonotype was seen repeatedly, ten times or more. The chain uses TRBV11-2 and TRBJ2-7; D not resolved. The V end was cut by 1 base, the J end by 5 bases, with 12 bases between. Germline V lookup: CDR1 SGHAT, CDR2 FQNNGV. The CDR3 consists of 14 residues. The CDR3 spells CASSLGSRPHEQYF. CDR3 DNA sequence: TGTGCCAGCAGCTTAGGTTCCCGCCCCCACGAGCAGTACTTC.

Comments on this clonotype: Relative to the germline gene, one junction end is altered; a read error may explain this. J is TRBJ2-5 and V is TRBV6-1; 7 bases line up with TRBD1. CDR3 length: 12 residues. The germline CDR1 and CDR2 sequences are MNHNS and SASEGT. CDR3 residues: CASRAQGEIQYF. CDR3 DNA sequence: TGTGCCAGCAGAGCCCAGGGGGAGATCCAGTACTTC.

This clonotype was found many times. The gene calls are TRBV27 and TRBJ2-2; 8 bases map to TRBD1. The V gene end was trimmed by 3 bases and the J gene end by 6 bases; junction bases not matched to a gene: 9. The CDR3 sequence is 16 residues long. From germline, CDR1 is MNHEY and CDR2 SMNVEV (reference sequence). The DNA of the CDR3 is TGTGCCAGCAGTTTCTCAGGGGGCGGGTTAGCCGGGGAGCTGTTTTTT. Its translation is CASSFSGGGLAGELFF.

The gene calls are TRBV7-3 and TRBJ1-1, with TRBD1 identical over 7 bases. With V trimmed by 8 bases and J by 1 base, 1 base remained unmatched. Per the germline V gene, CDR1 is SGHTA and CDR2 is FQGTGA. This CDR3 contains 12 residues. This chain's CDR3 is CASDRANTEAFF. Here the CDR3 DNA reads TGTGCCAGCGACAGGGCGAACACTGAAGCTTTCTTT.

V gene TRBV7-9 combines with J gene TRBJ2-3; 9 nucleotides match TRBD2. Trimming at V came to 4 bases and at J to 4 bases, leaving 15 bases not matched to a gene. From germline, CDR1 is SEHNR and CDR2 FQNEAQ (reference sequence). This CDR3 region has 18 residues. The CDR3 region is CASSSDGFASGASDTQYF. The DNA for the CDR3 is TGTGCCAGCAGCTCGGACGGGTTCGCTAGCGGGGCCTCAGATACGCAGTATTTT.

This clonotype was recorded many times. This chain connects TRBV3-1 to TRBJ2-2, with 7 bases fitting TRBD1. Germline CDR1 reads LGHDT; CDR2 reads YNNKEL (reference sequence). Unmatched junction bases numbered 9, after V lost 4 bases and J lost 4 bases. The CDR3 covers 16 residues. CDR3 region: CASSLPGNRGTGELFF. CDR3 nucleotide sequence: TGTGCCAGCAGCCTCCCTGGGAACAGGGGCACCGGGGAGCTGTTTTTT.

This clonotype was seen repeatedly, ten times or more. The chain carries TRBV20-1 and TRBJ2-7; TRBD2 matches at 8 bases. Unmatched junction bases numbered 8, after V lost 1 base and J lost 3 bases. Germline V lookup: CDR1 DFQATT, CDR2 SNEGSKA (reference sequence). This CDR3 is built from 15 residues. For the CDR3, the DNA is TGCAGTGCTAGAGTCCGCCTAGCGGGTGACTACGAGCAGTACTTC. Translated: CSARVRLAGDYEQYF.

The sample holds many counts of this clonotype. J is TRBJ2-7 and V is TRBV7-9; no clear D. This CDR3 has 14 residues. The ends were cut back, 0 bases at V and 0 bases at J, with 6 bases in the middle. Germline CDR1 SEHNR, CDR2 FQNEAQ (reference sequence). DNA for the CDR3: TGTGCCAGCAGCTTAGCTGGCTACTCCTACGAGCAGTACTTC. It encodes CASSLAGYSYEQYF.

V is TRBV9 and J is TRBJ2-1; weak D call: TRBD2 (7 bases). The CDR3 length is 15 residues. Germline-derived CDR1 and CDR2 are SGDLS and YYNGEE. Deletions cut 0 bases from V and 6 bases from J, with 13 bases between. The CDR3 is CASSVDTRGGNEQFF. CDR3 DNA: TGTGCCAGCAGCGTAGATACAAGGGGGGGCAATGAGCAGTTCTTC.

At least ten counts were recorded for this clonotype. CDR3 in DNA: TGTGCCAGCAGTCCTATCGACAACTCCCAGCCCCAGCATTTT. This translates into CASSPIDNSQPQHF. The gene calls are TRBV12-3 or TRBV12-4 and TRBJ1-5; no clear D. This CDR3 contains 14 residues. Between the trimmed V and J ends, which lost 5 bases and 7 bases, there was a span of 15 bases.

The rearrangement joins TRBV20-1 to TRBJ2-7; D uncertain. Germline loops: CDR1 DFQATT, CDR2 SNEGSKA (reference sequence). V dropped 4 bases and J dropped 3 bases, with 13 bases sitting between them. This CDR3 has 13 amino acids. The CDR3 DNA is TGCAGTGCTAAGAAAACACTAAGCTACGAGCAGTACTTC. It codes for CSAKKTLSYEQYF.

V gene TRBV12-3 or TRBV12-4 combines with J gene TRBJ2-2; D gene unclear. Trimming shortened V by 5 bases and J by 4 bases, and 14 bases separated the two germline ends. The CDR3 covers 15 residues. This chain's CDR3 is CASSPSPDGTGELFF. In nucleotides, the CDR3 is TGTGCCAGCAGTCCCTCCCCGGACGGCACCGGGGAGCTGTTTTTT.

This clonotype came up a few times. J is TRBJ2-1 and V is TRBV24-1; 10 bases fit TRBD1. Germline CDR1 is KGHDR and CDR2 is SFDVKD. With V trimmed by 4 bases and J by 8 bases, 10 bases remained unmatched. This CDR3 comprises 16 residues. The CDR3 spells CATSELTGGGRDEQFF. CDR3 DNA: TGTGCCACCAGTGAACTGACAGGGGGCGGTCGGGATGAGCAGTTCTTC.

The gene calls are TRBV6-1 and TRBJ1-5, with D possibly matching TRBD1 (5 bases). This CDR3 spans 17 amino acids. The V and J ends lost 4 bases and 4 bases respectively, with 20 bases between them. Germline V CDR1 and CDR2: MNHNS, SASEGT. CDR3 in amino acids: CASSAHLRVGINQPQHF. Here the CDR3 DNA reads TGTGCCAGCAGTGCTCATCTCAGGGTGGGGATTAATCAGCCCCAGCATTTT.